Below are 5 T cell receptor beta chains sequenced from a single sample in a study of T cells of healthy individuals. From the 5' RACE reads, TCRdb called clonotypes with MiXCR, one entry per CDR3 protein. Altogether 60,000 to 70,000 distinct CDR3 sequences are present, about 17% being singletons, with the ten largest covering about 4.3%. Receptor source: a human donor in good health.

This clonotype showed up many times. The chain joins TRBV18 to TRBJ1-2, with 7 bases aligning to TRBD1. Germline CDR1 KGHSH, CDR2 LQKENI. The V and J ends lost 3 bases and 3 bases, in that order; junction bases with no gene match: 4. This CDR3 has 14 amino acids. CDR3 nucleotide sequence: TGTGCCAGCTCACCGACGACAGGGTACTATGGCTACACCTTC. It encodes CASSPTTGYYGYTF.

Only a few counts were recorded for this clonotype. The genes are TRBV5-4 and TRBJ2-7; D unclear. Germline assignment: CDR1 SGHNT and CDR2 YYREEE (reference sequence). The CDR3 spans 14 residues. V shed 6 bases and J shed 0 bases, with 13 bases lying between them. DNA for the CDR3: TGTGCCAGCATGAAGACGGAGAGCTCCTACGAGCAGTACTTC. It yields the protein CASMKTESSYEQYF.

The sample holds many counts of this clonotype. This chain uses TRBV4-2 with TRBJ1-1, with TRBD1 as a possible D gene (5 bases). CDR1 and CDR2 (germline): LGHNA, YNFKEQ. The CDR3 spans 15 residues. Trimming stripped 0 bases from V and 6 bases from J, with 14 bases between. CDR3 residues: CASSQEGPGWAEAFF. CDR3 nucleotides: TGTGCCAGCAGCCAAGAAGGTCCAGGGTGGGCTGAAGCTTTCTTT.

V gene TRBV14 combines with J gene TRBJ2-7; D is uncertain. V gave up 5 bases and J gave up 1 base, with 15 bases separating them. CDR3 length equals 15 residues. CDR1 and CDR2 (germline): SGHDN, FVKESK. The CDR3 sequence is CASSLWGLGSYEQYF. The CDR3 DNA reads TGTGCCAGCAGCTTATGGGGTCTAGGGTCCTACGAGCAGTACTTC.

In this sample, this clonotype turned up a few times. The chain uses TRBV14 and TRBJ2-3; possibly TRBD1 for D (5 bases). Germline V gives CDR1 SGHDN, CDR2 FVKESK. V shed 4 bases and J shed 7 bases, with 15 bases lying between them. There are 14 residues in the CDR3. The CDR3 loop reads CASSPRRPGNTQYF. CDR3 in DNA: TGTGCCAGCAGCCCCCGCCGCCCAGGGAATACGCAGTATTTT.